This TCR beta chain was captured in a study of PD-1 blockade in mismatch repair-deficient tumors. For the study at large: Enrolled 2013-2016, patients had progressing, pretreated mismatch repair-deficient cancers of around twelve types. Study conclusions and caveats: Rapid post-treatment expansion, then contraction, generally preceding radiologic response, marked tumor-resident clones.

Concerning this clone: What it recognizes is unknown.

This CDR3 contains 15 residues. With 5 bases clipped from V and 6 bases from J, the junction kept 10 bases outside the gene matches. Germline V gene lookup returns CDR1 SGHAT and CDR2 FQDESV (reference sequence). The method was immunoSEQ multiplex PCR; TCRdb's version includes in-frame clones alone and lacks a portion of them. The profile shows about 84,000 clones, around 85% of them singletons. PCR or immunohistochemistry showed mismatch repair deficiency in every enrolled patient. A few pembrolizumab responders had their TCRs sequenced. This chain uses TRBV11-1 with TRBJ2-3; 8 bases line up with TRBD2. The input for sequencing was peripheral blood, taken 12 weeks after starting pembrolizumab. This clonotype was obtained from an adult with mismatch repair-deficient cancer. The CDR3 loop reads CASSTEREPSDTQYF. The CDR3 DNA reads TGTGCCAGCAGCACCGAGCGGGAGCCATCCGATACGCAGTATTTT.